These T cell receptor beta chains were read from a single sample in a study of control samples from healthy donors and cancer patients. Sequencing used immunoSEQ multiplex PCR; TCRdb keeps in-frame clones, though not all of them. The sample includes around 85,000 clones, 85% to 90% of them seen just once. Sequenced: blood. These receptors all come from a woman aged 55-70 years in good health. The CDR3 runs from the conserved cysteine through the conserved F or W. The D gene is left open where the match is weak. A clone size is listed for some rows: how often the clone was seen (once, few, many), or a class if it is expanded.

TRBJ2-2,TRBV15,.,.,CATSSRSGELFF,TGTGCCACCAGCTCGAGGTCCGGGGAGCTGTTTTTT
TRBJ1-4,TRBV5-1,.,.,CASSLGQIATNEKLFF,TGCGCCAGCAGCTTGGGACAGATTGCAACTAATGAAAAACTGTTTTTT
TRBJ1-4,TRBV15,.,.,CATSTRLGQLFF,TGTGCCACCAGCACACGACTGGGGCAACTGTTTTTT
TRBJ1-2,TRBV5-1,.,.,CASSRTADGYTF,TGCGCCAGCAGCCGGACCGCTGATGGCTACACCTTC
TRBJ2-1,TRBV13,TRBD2,.,CASSYLAGGYNEQFF,TGTGCCAGCAGCTACCTAGCGGGGGGGTACAATGAGCAGTTCTTC
TRBJ1-1,TRBV6-1,TRBD1,.,CASSALIPGQFLMNTEAFF,TGTGCCAGCAGTGCACTAATCCCGGGACAGTTCTTAATGAACACTGAAGCTTTCTTT
TRBJ2-3,TRBV5-5,.,once,CASSSRDIGADTQYF,TGTGCCAGCAGCTCCCGGGACATTGGGGCAGATACGCAGTATTTT
TRBJ1-2,TRBV4-3,.,.,CASSQELTPNYGYTF,TGCGCCAGCAGCCAAGAACTTACCCCAAACTATGGCTACACCTTC
TRBJ1-2,TRBV5-6,TRBD1,.,CASSPRQGRGYGYTF,TGTGCCAGCAGCCCAAGACAGGGCCGGGGCTATGGCTACACCTTC
TRBJ2-5,TRBV4-2,TRBD2,.,CASSKGLAGEQETQYF,TGTGCCAGCAGCAAGGGACTAGCGGGGGAACAAGAGACCCAGTACTTC
TRBJ2-6,TRBV6-2/TRBV6-3,TRBD2,.,CASSPGGGVPGANVLTF,TGTGCCAGCAGCCCGGGGGGAGGCGTCCCTGGGGCCAACGTCCTGACTTTC
TRBJ2-7,TRBV23-1,TRBD2,.,CASSQSGLAGVLYEQYF,TGCGCCAGCAGTCAATCGGGGCTAGCGGGAGTGCTGTACGAGCAGTACTTC
TRBJ2-5,TRBV13,TRBD2,.,CASSLGPSGRWGETQYF,TGTGCCAGCAGCTTAGGGCCCAGCGGGAGATGGGGAGAGACCCAGTACTTC
TRBJ2-1,TRBV19,TRBD2,.,CASSVLAGQRANEQFF,TGTGCCAGTAGTGTACTAGCGGGACAGCGGGCCAATGAGCAGTTCTTC
TRBJ2-5,TRBV7-9,.,.,CASSFLSHGRETQYF,TGTGCCAGCAGCTTTCTGTCCCATGGGCGAGAGACCCAGTACTTC
TRBJ2-1,TRBV11-3,TRBD1,.,CASSYDRAYNEQFF,TGTGCCAGCAGCTACGACAGGGCCTACAATGAGCAGTTCTTC